This T cell receptor (beta chain) was recovered during a study of blood T cell repertoires in COVID-19. The wider study: Material from acute and convalescent COVID-19 was sourced from the United States, Italy and Spain.

The age range of participants was about 18 to 100 years, with residence in around 22 US areas. Germline CDR1 MDHEN, CDR2 SYDVKM. CDR3 size: 14 residues. The trim removed 8 bases at V and 6 bases at J, leaving 8 bases unmatched. Clones were read by immunoSEQ multiplex PCR, and TCRdb kept only the in-frame ones, dropping some. This table holds roughly 250,000 clones, roughly 90% found once. This clone showed up just a few times. This receptor was taken from a middle-aged woman with acute COVID-19. The sequencing input was PBMCs or T cells enriched from blood (not recorded which). V is TRBV28 and J is TRBJ1-5; TRBD1 matches at 9 bases. The CDR3, as DNA: TGTGCCAGCGCCTCCACAGGGGGCAGTCAGCCCCAGCATTTT. Translated: CASASTGGSQPQHF.